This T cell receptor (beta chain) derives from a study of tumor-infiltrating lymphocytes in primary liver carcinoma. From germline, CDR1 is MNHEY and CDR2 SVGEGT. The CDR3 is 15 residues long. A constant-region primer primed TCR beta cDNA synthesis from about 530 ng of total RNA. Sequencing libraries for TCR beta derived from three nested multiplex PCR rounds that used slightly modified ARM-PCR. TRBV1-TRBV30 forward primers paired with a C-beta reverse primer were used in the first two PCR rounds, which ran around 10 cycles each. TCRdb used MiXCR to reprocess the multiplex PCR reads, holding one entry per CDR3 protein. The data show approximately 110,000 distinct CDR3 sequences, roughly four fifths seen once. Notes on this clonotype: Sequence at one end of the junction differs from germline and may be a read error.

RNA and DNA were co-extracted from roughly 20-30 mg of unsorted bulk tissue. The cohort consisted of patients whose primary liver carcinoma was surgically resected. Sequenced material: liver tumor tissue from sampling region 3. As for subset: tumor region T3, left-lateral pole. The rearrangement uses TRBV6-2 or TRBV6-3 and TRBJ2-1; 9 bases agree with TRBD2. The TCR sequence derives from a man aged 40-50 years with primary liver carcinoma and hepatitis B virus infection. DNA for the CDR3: TGTGTCAGCAGTAAATATAGCGGGAGCTACAAAGAACAGTTCTTC. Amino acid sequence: CVSSKYSGSYKEQFF.